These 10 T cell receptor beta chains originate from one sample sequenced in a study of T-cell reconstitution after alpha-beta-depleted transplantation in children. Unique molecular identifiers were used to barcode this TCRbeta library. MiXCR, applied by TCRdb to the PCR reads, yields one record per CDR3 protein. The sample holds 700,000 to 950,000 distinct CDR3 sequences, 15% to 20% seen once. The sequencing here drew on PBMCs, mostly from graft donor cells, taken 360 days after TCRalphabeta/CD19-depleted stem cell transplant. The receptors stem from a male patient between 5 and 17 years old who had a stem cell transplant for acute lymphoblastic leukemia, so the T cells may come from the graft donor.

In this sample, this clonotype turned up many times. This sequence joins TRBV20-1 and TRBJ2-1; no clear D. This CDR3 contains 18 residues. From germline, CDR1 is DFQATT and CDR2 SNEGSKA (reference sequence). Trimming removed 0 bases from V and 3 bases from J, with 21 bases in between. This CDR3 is CSARDIKRPSSFYNEQFF. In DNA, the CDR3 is TGCAGTGCTAGAGATATAAAGAGGCCATCTTCTTTCTACAATGAGCAGTTCTTC.

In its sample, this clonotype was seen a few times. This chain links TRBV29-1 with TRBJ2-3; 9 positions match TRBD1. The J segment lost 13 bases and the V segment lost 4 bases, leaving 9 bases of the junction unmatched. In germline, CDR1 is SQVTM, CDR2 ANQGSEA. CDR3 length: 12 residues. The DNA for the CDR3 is TGCAGCGTTGTGGTAGCGACAGGGGGGAAGTATTTT. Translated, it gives CSVVVATGGKYF.

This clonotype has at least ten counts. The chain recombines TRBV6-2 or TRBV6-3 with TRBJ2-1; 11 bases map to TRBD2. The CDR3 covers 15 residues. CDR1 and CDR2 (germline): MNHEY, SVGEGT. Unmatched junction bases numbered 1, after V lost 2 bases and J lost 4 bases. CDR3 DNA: TGTGCCAGCAGTTACCGACTAGCGGGGTACAATGAGCAGTTCTTC. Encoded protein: CASSYRLAGYNEQFF.

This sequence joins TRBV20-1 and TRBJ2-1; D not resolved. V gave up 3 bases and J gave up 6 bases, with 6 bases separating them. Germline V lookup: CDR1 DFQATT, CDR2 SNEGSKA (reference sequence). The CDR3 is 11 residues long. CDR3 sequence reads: CSASWGNEQFF. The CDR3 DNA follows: TGCAGTGCTAGCTGGGGCAATGAGCAGTTCTTC.

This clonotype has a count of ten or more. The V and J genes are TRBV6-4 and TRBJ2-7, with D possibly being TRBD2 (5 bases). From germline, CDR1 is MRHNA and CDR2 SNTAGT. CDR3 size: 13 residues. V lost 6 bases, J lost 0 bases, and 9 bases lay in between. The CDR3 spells CASRPGISYEQYF. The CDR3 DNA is TGTGCCAGCAGACCGGGGATCTCCTACGAGCAGTACTTC.

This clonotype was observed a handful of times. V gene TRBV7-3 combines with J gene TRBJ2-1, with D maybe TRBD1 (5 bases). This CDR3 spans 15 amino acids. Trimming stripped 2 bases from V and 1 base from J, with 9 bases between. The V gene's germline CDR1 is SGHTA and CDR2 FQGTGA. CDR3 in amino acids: CASSLQGLSYNEQFF. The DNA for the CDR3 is TGTGCCAGCAGCTTACAGGGTTTGTCCTACAATGAGCAGTTCTTC.

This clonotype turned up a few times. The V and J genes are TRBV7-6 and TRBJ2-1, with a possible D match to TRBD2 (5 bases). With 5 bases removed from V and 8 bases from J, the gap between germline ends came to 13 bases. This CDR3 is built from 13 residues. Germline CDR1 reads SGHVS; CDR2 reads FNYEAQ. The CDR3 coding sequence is TGTGCCAGCAGCCTACTAGGGCTCCATGAGCAGTTCTTC. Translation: CASSLLGLHEQFF.

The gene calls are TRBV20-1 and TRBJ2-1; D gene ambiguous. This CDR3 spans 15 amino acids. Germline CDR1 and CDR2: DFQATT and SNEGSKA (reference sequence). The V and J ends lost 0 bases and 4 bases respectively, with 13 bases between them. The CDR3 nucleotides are TGCAGTGCTAGAGATCGGGCGGCGACTTACAATGAGCAGTTCTTC. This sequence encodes CSARDRAATYNEQFF.

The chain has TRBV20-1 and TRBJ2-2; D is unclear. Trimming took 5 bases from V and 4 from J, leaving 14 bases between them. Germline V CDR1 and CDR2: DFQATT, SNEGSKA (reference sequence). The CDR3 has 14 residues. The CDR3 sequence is CSALRLLGTGELFF. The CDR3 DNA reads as TGCAGTGCTCTTCGCCTGCTGGGCACCGGGGAGCTGTTTTTT.

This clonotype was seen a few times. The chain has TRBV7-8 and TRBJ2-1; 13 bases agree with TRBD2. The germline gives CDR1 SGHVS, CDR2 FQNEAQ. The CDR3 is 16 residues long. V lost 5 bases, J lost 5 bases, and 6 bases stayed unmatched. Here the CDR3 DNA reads TGTGCCAGCAGCCCAGGACTAGCGGGAGATCACAATGAGCAGTTCTTC. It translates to CASSPGLAGDHNEQFF.